Below, one T cell receptor (beta chain) is given with its context. The specificity of this receptor is unknown. There are no base qualities to consult, and no much larger clone falls within one base. The CDR3 regions of human TCRbeta chains were analyzed by immunosequencing. Per the original workflow: Repertoire TCRs were matched against a reference library of SARS-CoV-2-specific TCRs generated with the MIRA antigen-specificity platform. Breadth was defined as the fraction of unique TCRs that were SARS-CoV-2-associated, and depth was defined as the fraction of total T cells that were SARS-CoV-2-associated. Each spike-specific TCR was assigned to its reactive spike region and to a CD4 or CD8 class using the MIRA data. Log10-transformed breadth and depth values were compared by one-way ANOVA with Sidak's multiple comparisons tests. TCRdb obtained this table from immuneACCESS and retained in-frame rearrangements with V and J assigned. These tables miss some clones; where compared with another copy, unresolved V genes account for less than half of the shortfall, and the remainder is unexplained. The V and J calls and clone size are taken from that table; D and trimming were inferred from the DNA. Within this sample are about 150,000 clones, with 85% to 95% of them counted one time only. The ten largest make up under 6.5% of the sample.

Explained via the paper, the time point label denotes: baseline before first vaccination. Vaccinee samples came from UK trials COV001 and COV002, including a single-blind randomized controlled phase 2/3 trial of AZD1222 (ChAdOx1 nCoV-19) in healthy adults. Trial participant PBMC samples were collected at day 0 and day 28 after the second dose for TCRbeta chain sequencing. The sample comes from a study of T cell responses to AZD1222 COVID-19 vaccine (dated by TCRdb to about 2021). Study-wide context: Because spike-specific TCR depth and breadth did not differ between the two schedules, AZD1222 recipients who got a second dose at roughly 4 weeks were pooled with those who got a second dose at roughly 12 weeks. TCR sequencing was performed for about 250 trial participants, of whom approximately 200 were given two doses of AZD1222 and around 26 were given two doses of MenACWY control vaccine. Trial participants were enrolled by age into subgroups of 18-55, 56-69 and 70-plus years, and roughly 150, 30 and 60 TCR-sequenced participants, respectively, were included in these subgroups. What the authors observed across the whole study: Because no day 14 peak-response samples were available, the repertoires could be characterized only after the peak T cell response. Reportedly, almost half of the unique spike-specific TCRs recognized epitopes lying outside the regions that are mutated in the B.1.351 and B.1.1.7 variants. Most participants were white British and females outnumbered males, and the authors suggested that clonal diversity may have been underestimated. After two AZD1222 doses, spike-specific TCR breadth and depth were significantly higher than at day 0 and than in MenACWY recipients. Only 5 to 7 AZD1222 recipients were SARS-CoV-2 seropositive at baseline, limiting conclusions about previously exposed vaccinees. The vaccine-associated CD4 TCRs covered the entire spike protein, and the dominant responses fell in regions 160-218 and 743-854. The 56-69-year group was small, and its depth increase did not reach significance, likely because of low power.

The sample was peripheral blood, taken on day 0 of AZD1222 vaccination. The receptor's source is an adult in good health.

The DNA sequence follows: TGTGCCAGCAGCTTACCCATCTCCTCAGGGTTGGGGGAGCAGTACTTC. The resulting protein is CASSLPISSGLGEQYF. The chain uses TRBV11-2 and TRBJ2-7; perhaps TRBD1 is the D gene, with 5 bases matching. From a lookup of the germline V gene, CDR1 and CDR2 are SGHAT and FQNNGV. The CDR3 holds 16 amino acids from the cysteine to the phenylalanine. Here the CDR3 DNA is all that survives: 48 bases in frame from base 1. Deletion took 2 bases off V and 7 bases off J, with a span of 21 bases between the germline ends.